One and the same sample provided the 3 T cell receptor beta chains below, sequenced in a study of shared clonotypes between healthy human individuals. Measured with immunoSEQ multiplex PCR; TCRdb has only the in-frame clones, and not every one. The profile shows about 960,000 clones, less than 85% of them singletons. Sequencing was carried out using memory CD4+ T cells sorted from blood. Subset defined: CD45RA-negative fraction. All receptors come from a man in his late teens or twenties in good health.

V gene TRBV10-3 combines with J gene TRBJ1-1; 7 bases agree with TRBD1. The germline gives CDR1 ENHRY, CDR2 SYGVKD. The V gene end was trimmed by 2 bases and the J gene end by 4 bases; junction bases not matched to a gene: 4. The CDR3 totals 14 residues. In DNA form, the CDR3 reads TGTGCCATCAGTGAGACAGGGGCGGGCACTGAAGCTTTCTTT. Protein sequence: CAISETGAGTEAFF.

Here the CDR3 reads CASSFSGANSPEAFF. DNA for the CDR3: TGTGCCAGCAGCTTCTCAGGGGCCAATTCTCCTGAAGCTTTCTTT. The chain has TRBV7-2 and TRBJ1-1, with D perhaps TRBD1 (6 bases). The CDR3 extends over 15 amino acids. Trimming took off 3 bases at V and 6 bases at J, with 17 bases between the two ends. CDR1 is SGHTA, CDR2 FQGNSA, per germline.

This chain links TRBV4-3 with TRBJ2-7; the D gene is possibly TRBD2 (5 bases). Germline CDR1 reads LGHNA; CDR2 reads YSLEER. Trimming left V 0 bases short and J 2 bases short, with 5 bases between. There are 13 residues in the CDR3. CDR3 protein: CASSQDGTYEQYF. The DNA of the CDR3 is TGCGCCAGCAGCCAAGACGGGACCTACGAGCAGTACTTC.